What follows is one T cell receptor beta chain and its context. These data come from a study of blood T cell repertoires in COVID-19. Study details: From the United States, Italy and Spain came samples of acute and convalescent COVID-19. PBMCs, B-cell-depleted T cells, or T cells were the source of the cDNA or gDNA that made up the material.

Source study methods: Counts of nucleated cells, estimated from reference gene primer amplification, were obtained. The repertoire was sequenced with immunoSEQ multiplex PCR; TCRdb's copy has only in-frame clones and lacks some. The V and J calls and clone size are taken from that table; D and trimming were inferred from the DNA. The table records 30,000 to 40,000 clones, roughly four fifths of them present only once. With V trimmed by 6 bases and J by 10 bases, 6 bases remained unmatched. This CDR3 contains 13 residues. The receptor was derived from a man in his fifties with acute or convalescent COVID-19. What was sequenced was peripheral blood. The chain employs TRBV12-3 or TRBV12-4 and TRBJ1-6, with TRBD1 identical over 7 bases. The CDR3 spells CASRTGSESPLHF. DNA for the CDR3: TGTGCCAGCAGGACAGGGAGTGAATCACCCCTCCACTTT.